Shown below are 16 T cell receptor beta chains from a single sample sequenced in a study of T cells in Graves' hyperthyroidism and ophthalmopathy. Amplified regions were TCR beta CDR3 sequences from RNA transcripts. HTBI primers drove first-round RT-PCR of the TCR CDR3. From the multiplex PCR reads, TCRdb called clonotypes with MiXCR, one entry per CDR3 protein. Here the sample spans approximately 400,000 distinct CDR3 sequences, 15% to 18% being singletons. The specimen sequenced was blood. All receptors come from a woman aged 18-29 years with Graves' hyperthyroidism.

This clonotype was recorded a few times. The rearrangement joins TRBV29-1 to TRBJ2-7; the D gene is possibly TRBD1 (6 bases). Germline V gene data show CDR1 as SQVTM and CDR2 as ANQGSEA. The V end lost 5 bases, the J end lost 6 bases, and 11 bases lay between the germline ends. This CDR3 comprises 11 residues. The CDR3 bases are TGCAGCGTTTCATACAGGGTCGAGCAGTACTTC. The encoded protein is CSVSYRVEQYF.

The CDR3 spells CASSLLRWLAGEETQYF. The CDR3 DNA is TGCGCCAGCAGCCTTCTGCGGTGGCTAGCGGGGGAAGAGACCCAGTACTTC. The genes are TRBV5-1 and TRBJ2-5; 10 nucleotides match TRBD2. This CDR3 is built from 17 residues. V dropped 4 bases and J dropped 3; count of bases not matched to a gene: 12. Germline-derived CDR1 and CDR2 are SGHRS and YFSETQ.

This clonotype was seen ten or more times. V is TRBV20-1 and J is TRBJ1-6; tentatively, D is TRBD1 (5 bases). The CDR3 is 16 residues long. V lost 1 base to trimming and J lost 10 bases, with 20 bases between them. Looked up from germline, CDR1 is DFQATT and CDR2 is SNEGSKA (reference sequence). In DNA, the CDR3 is TGCAGTGCTAGAGGGGCCAATCGGGGGACCCACTCACCCCTCCACTTT. As protein: CSARGANRGTHSPLHF.

The sample holds many counts of this clonotype. The chain combines TRBV18 with TRBJ1-4; D ambiguous. The CDR3 spans 14 residues. Trimming removed 5 bases from V and 2 bases from J, with 9 bases in between. In germline, CDR1 is KGHSH, CDR2 LQKENI. The CDR3 loop reads CASSATGTNEKLFF. DNA for the CDR3: TGTGCCAGCTCAGCGACGGGTACTAATGAAAAACTGTTTTTT.

The chain couples TRBV9 to TRBJ2-2; 8 nucleotides align to TRBD1. CDR3 length: 19 residues. J gave up 2 bases and V 0 bases, and 12 bases lay outside the gene matches. CDR1 and CDR2 (germline): SGDLS, YYNGEE. CDR3 DNA sequence: TGTGCCAGCAGCGTAGCCCTCGGACAGGGATGGGATAACACCGGGGAGCTGTTTTTT. It specifies CASSVALGQGWDNTGELFF.

For this clonotype: A much larger clone lies a single base off, so this may be a read error. V and J are TRBV24-1 and TRBJ2-1, with a possible D match to TRBD2 (6 bases). Germline lookup yields CDR1 KGHDR and CDR2 SFDVKD. CDR3 length: 13 amino acids. The CDR3 sequence is CATSRGTYNEQSF. DNA for the CDR3: TGTGCCACCAGCCGGGGGACCTACAATGAGCAGTCCTTC.

The rearrangement uses TRBV6-5 and TRBJ2-7, with 8 bases lining up with TRBD2. This CDR3 has 15 residues. The ends lost 8 bases at V and 1 base at J; junction bases unmatched: 10. Germline CDR1 reads MNHEY; CDR2 reads SVGAGI. CDR3 region: CASLRAGGTSYEQYF. DNA of the CDR3: TGTGCCAGCCTAAGGGCGGGAGGCACGTCCTACGAGCAGTACTTC.

This clonotype appeared many times. This chain joins TRBV12-5 and TRBJ2-7, with D perhaps matching TRBD1 or TRBD2 (5 bases each). CDR1 and CDR2 (germline): LGHNT, FRNRAP. The CDR3 has 14 residues. V lost 7 bases to trimming and J lost 1 base, with 14 bases between them. The CDR3 DNA is TGTGCTAGTGACAAACGGGACCCATCCTACGAGCAGTACTTC. Translated: CASDKRDPSYEQYF.

The table lists this clonotype with many counts. The chain joins TRBV3-1 to TRBJ2-5; no definite D call. CDR3 size: 11 residues. CDR1 is LGHDT, CDR2 YNNKEL, per germline (reference sequence). V lost 3 bases and J 7 bases, leaving 6 bases between the germline ends. CDR3 DNA: TGTGCCAGCAGCCAGCCCGGGACCCAGTACTTC. This encodes CASSQPGTQYF.

As regards this clonotype: A junction boundary mismatches the germline segment, possibly from a read error. V usage is TRBV7-7 and J usage is TRBJ2-5; TRBD1 is a possible D gene (8 bases). There are 15 residues in the CDR3. Germline V gene sequence: CDR1 SSHAT, CDR2 FNYEAQ (reference sequence). The CDR3 region is CASSPGQGGGETQYF. The CDR3 nucleotides are TGTGCTAGCAGCCCTGGACAGGGCGGGGGAGAGACCCAGTACTTC.

Many counts were recorded for this clonotype. The V gene is TRBV7-8, the J gene TRBJ1-1; TRBD1 agrees at 9 bases. CDR3 length: 15 residues. With 2 bases clipped from V and 4 bases from J, the junction kept 5 bases outside the gene matches. CDR1 and CDR2 (germline): SGHVS, FQNEAQ. In nucleotides, the CDR3 is TGTGCCAGCAGCTTACGGACAGGGGACCCCACTGAAGCTTTCTTT. Its protein product is CASSLRTGDPTEAFF.

The chain carries TRBV28 and TRBJ1-1; D is perhaps TRBD1 (5 bases). In germline, CDR1 is MDHEN, CDR2 SYDVKM. This CDR3 contains 14 residues. Trimming cost V 2 bases and J 3 bases, with 10 bases left between them. CDR3 sequence (DNA): TGTGCCAGCAGTTTACCGGGGGACTACACTGAAGCTTTCTTT. Its translation: CASSLPGDYTEAFF.

J is TRBJ2-5 and V is TRBV29-1, with D hard to call. Germline CDR1 SQVTM, CDR2 ANQGSEA. Between the trimmed V and J ends, which lost 6 bases and 4 bases, there was a span of 12 bases. The CDR3 has 12 amino acids. CDR3 nucleotide sequence: TGCAGCGTCCATACGACGTCAGAGACCCAGTACTTC. This gives the protein CSVHTTSETQYF. Based on the CDR3 plus reference TRBV29-1 and TRBJ2-5, the full variable domain is SAVISQKPSRDICQRGTSLTIQCQVDSQVTMMFWYRQQPGQSLTLIATANQGSEATYESGFVIDKFPISRPNLTFSTLTVSNMSPEDSSIYLCSVHTTSETQYFGPGTRLLVL.

This clonotype appeared many times. V is TRBV5-1 and J is TRBJ1-1, with TRBD1 as a possible D gene (5 bases). CDR3 size: 12 residues. Germline CDR1 reads SGHRS; CDR2 reads YFSETQ. Trimming pared 6 bases from V and 5 bases from J, leaving 11 bases between. The CDR3 reads CASTREGTEAFF. The DNA for the CDR3 is TGCGCCAGCACCAGGGAAGGAACTGAAGCTTTCTTT.

The V gene is TRBV6-2 or TRBV6-3, the J gene TRBJ1-1, with TRBD1 matching over 9 bases. The J segment lost 3 bases and the V segment lost 4 bases, leaving 6 bases of the junction unmatched. Germline V CDR1 and CDR2: MNHEY, SVGEGT. CDR3 length equals 15 residues. CDR3 sequence reads: CASSFPGQGDTEAFF. In DNA, the CDR3 is TGTGCCAGCAGTTTCCCGGGACAGGGAGACACTGAAGCTTTCTTT.

This clonotype appeared many times. The gene calls are TRBV2 and TRBJ2-7; 9 nucleotides line up with TRBD2. The ends lost 3 bases at V and 6 bases at J; junction bases unmatched: 9. The CDR3 extends over 15 amino acids. Germline assignment: CDR1 SNHLY and CDR2 FYNNEI. As DNA, the CDR3 is TGTGCCAGCAGTGAGGATAGCGGGAGAGGCCTCGAGCAGTACTTC. Translation gives CASSEDSGRGLEQYF.